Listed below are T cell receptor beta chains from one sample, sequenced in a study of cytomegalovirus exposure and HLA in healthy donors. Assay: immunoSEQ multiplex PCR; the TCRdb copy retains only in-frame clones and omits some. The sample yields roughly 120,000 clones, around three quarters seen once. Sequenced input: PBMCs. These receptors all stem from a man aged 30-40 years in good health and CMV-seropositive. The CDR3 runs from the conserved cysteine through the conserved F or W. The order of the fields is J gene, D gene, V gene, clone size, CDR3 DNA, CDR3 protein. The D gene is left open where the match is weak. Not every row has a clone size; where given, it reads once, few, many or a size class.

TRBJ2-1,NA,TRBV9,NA,TGTGCCAGCAGCTCCCTGGGCCGAGCCAGGGGTGAGCAGTTCTTC,CASSSLGRARGEQFF
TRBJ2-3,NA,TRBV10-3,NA,TGTGCCATCAGTGATATTAGAAGCACAGATACGCAGTATTTT,CAISDIRSTDTQYF
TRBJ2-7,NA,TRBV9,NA,TGTGCCAGCAGCTCCCTGGACAGCTACGAGCAGTACTTC,CASSSLDSYEQYF
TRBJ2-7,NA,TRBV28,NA,TGTGCCAGCAGTTTATGGGGCGACCTCTCCTACGAGCAGTACTTC,CASSLWGDLSYEQYF
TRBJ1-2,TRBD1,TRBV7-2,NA,TGTGCCAGCAGCCCTGGGACAGGGGGAAATGGCTACACCTTC,CASSPGTGGNGYTF
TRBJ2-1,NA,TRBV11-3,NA,TGTGCCAGCAGCTTAGGGGCGGGGGCCAGTGAGCAGTTCTTC,CASSLGAGASEQFF
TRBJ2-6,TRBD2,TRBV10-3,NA,TGTGCCATTAGCGGGAGGTCAGCTTACTCTGGGGCCAACGTCCTGACTTTC,CAISGRSAYSGANVLTF
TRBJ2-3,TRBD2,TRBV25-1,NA,TGTGCCAGCAGTGTAGCGGGAGGAGACACAGATACGCAGTATTTT,CASSVAGGDTDTQYF
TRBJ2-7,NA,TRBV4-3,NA,TGCGCCAGCAGCCTAATCGGTGCATCCGAGCAGTACTTC,CASSLIGASEQYF
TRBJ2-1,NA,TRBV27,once,TGTGCCAGCAGACCAGGGATCGGTAATGAGCAGTTCTTC,CASRPGIGNEQFF
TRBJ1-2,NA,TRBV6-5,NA,TGTGCCAACAGTAATCGGGGGGGCCACTATGGCTACACCTTC,CANSNRGGHYGYTF
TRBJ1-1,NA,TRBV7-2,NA,TGTGCCAGCAGCTTATTCGGGGGGCTAGGTGTACATAGGAACACTGAAGCTTTCTTT,CASSLFGGLGVHRNTEAFF
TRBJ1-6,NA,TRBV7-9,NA,TGTGCCAGCAGCTTAAGGAACAGCAATAATTCACCCCTCCACTTT,CASSLRNSNNSPLHF
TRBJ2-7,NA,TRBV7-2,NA,TGTGCCAGCAGCTTAGCGGGGAGCTCCTACGAGCAGTACTTC,CASSLAGSSYEQYF
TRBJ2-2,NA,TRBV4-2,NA,TGTGCCAGCAGCCTTAGTGTCACCGGGGAGCTGTTTTTT,CASSLSVTGELFF
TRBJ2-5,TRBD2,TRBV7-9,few,TGTGCCAGCAGCTTATTAATCCGGACTAGCGGGAGATACCAAGAGACCCAGTACTTC,CASSLLIRTSGRYQETQYF
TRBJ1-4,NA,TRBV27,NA,TGTGCCAGCAGTTTATTGGCACACAGTGCTCCTAATGAAAAACTGTTTTTT,CASSLLAHSAPNEKLFF
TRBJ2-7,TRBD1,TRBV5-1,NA,TGCGCCAGCAGTGGACAGGGGAACTACGAGCAGTACTTC,CASSGQGNYEQYF
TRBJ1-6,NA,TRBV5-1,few,TGCGCCAGCAGCTTACAGGGCCCGAGCTCCTATAATTCACCCCTCCACTTT,CASSLQGPSSYNSPLHF
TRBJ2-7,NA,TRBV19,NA,TGTGCCAGTAGTAGGAGGGACGGAGCCTACGAGCAGTACTTC,CASSRRDGAYEQYF
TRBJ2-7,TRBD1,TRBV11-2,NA,TGTGCCAGCAGCTTAAACAGGGGGCTGTCCTACGAGCAGTACTTC,CASSLNRGLSYEQYF
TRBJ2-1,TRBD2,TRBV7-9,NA,TGTGCCAGCAGCTTCCTAGCGGGCTACAATGAGCAGTTCTTC,CASSFLAGYNEQFF
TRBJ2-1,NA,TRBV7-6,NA,TGTGCCAGCAGCTTAGGGCTGGCGGGACTGAGCTCCTACAATGAGCAGTTCTTC,CASSLGLAGLSSYNEQFF
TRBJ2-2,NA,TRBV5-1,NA,TGCGCCAGCAGCCCTTCACAGGGCCGGCGTACCGGGGAGCTGTTTTTT,CASSPSQGRRTGELFF
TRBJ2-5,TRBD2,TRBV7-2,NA,TGTGCCAGCAGCTTAGAAATGCGGGGGGGTCGGGAGACCCAGTACTTC,CASSLEMRGGRETQYF
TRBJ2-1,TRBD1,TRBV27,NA,TGTGCCAGCAGCGGACAGGGGGACTACAATGAGCAGTTCTTC,CASSGQGDYNEQFF
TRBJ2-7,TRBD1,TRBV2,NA,TGTGCCAGCAGTGTCCCACAGGGGCCCCCCGGCAGCTCCTACGAGCAGTACTTC,CASSVPQGPPGSSYEQYF
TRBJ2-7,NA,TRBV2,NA,TGTGCCTCCCGCCAAACTTGGAGCTCCTACGAGCAGTACTTC,CASRQTWSSYEQYF
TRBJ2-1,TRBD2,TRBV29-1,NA,TGCAGCGTTGAAGTAGCGGGAGGGCATGAGCAGTTCTTC,CSVEVAGGHEQFF
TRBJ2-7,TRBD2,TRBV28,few,TGTGCCAGCAGTTCCCTAGCGGGAGGGCTTGGATACGAGCAGTACTTC,CASSSLAGGLGYEQYF
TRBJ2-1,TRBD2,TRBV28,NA,TGTGCCAGCAGGCTAGCGGGAGTTTACAATGAGCAGTTCTTC,CASRLAGVYNEQFF
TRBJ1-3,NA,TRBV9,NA,TGTGCCAGCAGCGTGTCCCCTAGGCCTGGAAACACCATATATTTT,CASSVSPRPGNTIYF
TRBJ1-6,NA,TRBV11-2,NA,TGTGCCAGCAGCCCACCCAGGGGAACAATCAATTCACCCCTCCACTTT,CASSPPRGTINSPLHF
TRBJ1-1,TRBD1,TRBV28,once,TGTGCCAGCAGCGAACAGGGGCCCAGGACTGAAGCTTTCTTT,CASSEQGPRTEAFF
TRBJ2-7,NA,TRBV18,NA,TGTGCCAGCTCATCCGGGACAATCTACGAGCAGTACTTC,CASSSGTIYEQYF
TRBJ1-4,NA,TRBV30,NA,TGTGCCTGGAGTGTACGACTGACAGCCGGTGAAAAACTGTTTTTT,CAWSVRLTAGEKLFF
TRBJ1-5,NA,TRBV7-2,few,TGTGCCAGCAGCCCCTACGAGGGAAGATATCAGCCCCAGCATTTT,CASSPYEGRYQPQHF
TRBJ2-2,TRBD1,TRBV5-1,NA,TGCGCCAGCAGCTTACAGGGGACCGGGGAGCTGTTTTTT,CASSLQGTGELFF
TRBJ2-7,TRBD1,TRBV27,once,TGTGCCAGCAGTTTATCAGGACAGGGGGACGACGAGCAGTACTTC,CASSLSGQGDDEQYF
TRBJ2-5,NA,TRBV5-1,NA,TGCGCCAGCAGCCTTGTCCAGGGGAGGGGGAAGGAGACCCAGTACTTC,CASSLVQGRGKETQYF
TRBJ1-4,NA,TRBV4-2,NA,TGTGCCAGCAGACCTAAGAGACTGGAGGGGACTAATGAAAAACTGTTTTTT,CASRPKRLEGTNEKLFF
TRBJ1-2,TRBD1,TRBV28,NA,TGTGCCAGCACCACGGGTCAGGGGGCGGTCTATGGCTACACCTTC,CASTTGQGAVYGYTF
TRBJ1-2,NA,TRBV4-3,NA,TGCGCCAGCAGCCAAGATGCGCAGGGGAACTATGGCTACACCTTC,CASSQDAQGNYGYTF
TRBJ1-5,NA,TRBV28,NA,TGTGCCAGCACCCTCGAAAGCCAGCCCCAGCATTTT,CASTLESQPQHF
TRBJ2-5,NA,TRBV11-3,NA,TGTGCCAGCAGCGGACTGGGTTTTGACGGGTGGATTCAAAGTGGGACCCAGTACTTC,CASSGLGFDGWIQSGTQYF
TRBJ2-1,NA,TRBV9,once,TGTGCCAGCAGCGTAGACCCGGGGGGCCGTGAGCAGTTCTTC,CASSVDPGGREQFF
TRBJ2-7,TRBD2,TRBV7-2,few,TGTGCCAGCAGCCCTAATGGACTAGCAGTCTCCGAGCAGTACTTC,CASSPNGLAVSEQYF
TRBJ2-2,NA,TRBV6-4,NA,TGTGCCAGCAGTACCCTAGCCGGTGGGGAGCTGTTTTTT,CASSTLAGGELFF
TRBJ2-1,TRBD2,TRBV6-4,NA,TGTGCCAGCAGCCGCGACCCGGGACTAGCGGGGAATGAGCAGTTCTTC,CASSRDPGLAGNEQFF
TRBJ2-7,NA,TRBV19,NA,TGTGCCAGTAGTATAGGAGGGGGGGCAGGGGAGCAGTACTTC,CASSIGGGAGEQYF
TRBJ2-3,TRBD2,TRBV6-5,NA,TGTGCCAGCAGTTACCAGGTAGCGGGCACCACAGATACGCAGTATTTT,CASSYQVAGTTDTQYF
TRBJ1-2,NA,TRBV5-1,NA,TGCGCCAGCAGCCCATGGGGGGAAACCTATGGCTACACCTTC,CASSPWGETYGYTF
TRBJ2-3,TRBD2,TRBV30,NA,TGTGCCTGGAGTGTGATCCGGACTAGCGGGAGAGGGCCAGATACGCAGTATTTT,CAWSVIRTSGRGPDTQYF
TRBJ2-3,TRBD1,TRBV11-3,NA,TGTGCCAGCAACTCTTACGGACAGGGAGTAACAGATACGCAGTATTTT,CASNSYGQGVTDTQYF
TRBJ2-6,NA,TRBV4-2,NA,TGTGCCAGCAGCCAAGATGACGGTTCTGGGGCCAACGGCCTGACTTTC,CASSQDDGSGANGLTF